This T cell receptor (beta chain) was profiled in a study of blood T cell repertoires in COVID-19. Measured with immunoSEQ multiplex PCR; TCRdb has only the in-frame clones, and not every one. The sample has hundreds of thousands of clones; about 89% are singletons. CDR1 is LNHDA and CDR2 is SQIVND in the germline V gene (reference sequence). The CDR3 loop spans 14 amino acids. The V and J ends lost 6 bases and 2 bases respectively, with 10 bases between them. This clone was counted once. This sample includes further DNA sequences coding for the same CDR3. The TCR comes from a middle-aged man who had recovered from COVID-19. The V call is TRBV19, the J call TRBJ2-2, with D maybe TRBD1 (6 bases). The sample was PBMCs or T cells enriched from blood (not recorded which). The CDR3 DNA reads TGTGCCAGTAGCACGACAGGTAACACCGGGGAGCTGTTTTTT. Its protein is CASSTTGNTGELFF.